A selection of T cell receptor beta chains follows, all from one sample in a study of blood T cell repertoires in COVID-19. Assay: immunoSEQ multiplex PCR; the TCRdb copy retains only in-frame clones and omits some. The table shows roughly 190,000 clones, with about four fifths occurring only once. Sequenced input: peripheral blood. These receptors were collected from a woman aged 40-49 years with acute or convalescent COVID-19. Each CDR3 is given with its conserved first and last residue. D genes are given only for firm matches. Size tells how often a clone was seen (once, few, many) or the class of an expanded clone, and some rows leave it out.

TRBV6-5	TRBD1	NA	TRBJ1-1	TGTGCCAGCAGTTCCAGGGGGCTGATGAACACTGAAGCTTTCTTT	CASSSRGLMNTEAFF
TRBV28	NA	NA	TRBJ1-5	TGTGCCAGCAGTTTTCAGGGGTTAAGGAATAGCAATCAGCCCCAGCATTTT	CASSFQGLRNSNQPQHF
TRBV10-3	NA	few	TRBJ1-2	TGTGCCATCAGTGAGTCGCTGATACAAGGTGCGGGGGCTTGGGACTATGGCTACACCTTC	CAISESLIQGAGAWDYGYTF
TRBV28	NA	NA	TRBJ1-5	TGTGCCAGCAGTACCGCAGGGATTTCGTATCAGCCCCAGCATTTT	CASSTAGISYQPQHF
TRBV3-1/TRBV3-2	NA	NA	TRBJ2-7	TGTGCCAGCAGCCAGAATATTGGACTCGGGAACGAGCAGTACTTC	CASSQNIGLGNEQYF
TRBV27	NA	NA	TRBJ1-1	TGTGCCAGCAGATTTTTTCCCCAAGAGCCGAACACTGAAGCTTTCTTT	CASRFFPQEPNTEAFF
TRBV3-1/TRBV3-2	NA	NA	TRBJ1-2	TGTGCCAGCAGCCAAGCCAGGAACTATGGCTACACCTTC	CASSQARNYGYTF
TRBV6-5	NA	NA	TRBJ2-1	TGTGCCAGCAGTTGGAAGAGCGGCAATGAGCAGTTCTTC	CASSWKSGNEQFF
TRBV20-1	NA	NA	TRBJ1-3	TGCAGTGCTATAGCGGGAAACACCATATATTTT	CSAIAGNTIYF
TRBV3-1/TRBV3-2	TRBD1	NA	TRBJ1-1	TGTGCCAGCAGCCAGACAGGGGTAGGGAACACTGAAGCTTTCTTT	CASSQTGVGNTEAFF
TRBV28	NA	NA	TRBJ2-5	TGTGCCAGCAGTACAGGGTACTTAGAGACCCAGTACTTC	CASSTGYLETQYF
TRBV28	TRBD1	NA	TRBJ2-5	TGTGCCAGCAGTCAGGGGGCGCAGAAAGAGACCCAGTACTTC	CASSQGAQKETQYF
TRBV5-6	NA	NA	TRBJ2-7	TGTGCCAGCAGCTCCAAGATTTCTCTAGAGCAGTACTTC	CASSSKISLEQYF
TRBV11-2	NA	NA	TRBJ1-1	TGTGCCAGCAGCTTAGACGGGAACACTGAAGCTTTCTTT	CASSLDGNTEAFF
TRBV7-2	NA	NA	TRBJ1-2	TGTGCCAGCAGTCCTGGACAGCCGGACGATGGCTACACCTTC	CASSPGQPDDGYTF
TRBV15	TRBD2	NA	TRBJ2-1	TGTGCCACCAGTTTGCTAGCGGGGGGTTTGTTCAATGAGCAGTTCTTC	CATSLLAGGLFNEQFF
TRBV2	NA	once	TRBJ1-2	TGTGCCAGCAGCCAAGAGGGTAGGAGAATCTATGGCTACACCTTC	CASSQEGRRIYGYTF
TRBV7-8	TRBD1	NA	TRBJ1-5	TGTGCCAGCAGTCCCATCGTAGGAACACAGGGGTATCAGCCCCAGCATTTT	CASSPIVGTQGYQPQHF
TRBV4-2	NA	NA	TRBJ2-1	TGTGCCAGCAGCCAAGGGGCGCTAGAGCAGTTCTTC	CASSQGALEQFF
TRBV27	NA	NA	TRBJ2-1	TGTGCCAGCAGTGGAGACCCTTCCCCATACAATGAGCAGTTCTTC	CASSGDPSPYNEQFF
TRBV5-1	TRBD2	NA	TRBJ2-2	TGCGCCAGCAGCTCTTCTAGCGGGGTGAACACCGGGGAGCTGTTTTTT	CASSSSSGVNTGELFF
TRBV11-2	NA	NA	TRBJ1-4	TGTGCCAGCAGCTTAGATCGACAATTTAATGAAAAACTGTTTTTT	CASSLDRQFNEKLFF
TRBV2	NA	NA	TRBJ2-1	TGTGCCAGCAGTGAACCTGGACGGGACTACAATGAGCAGTTCTTC	CASSEPGRDYNEQFF
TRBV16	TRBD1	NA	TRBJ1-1	TGTGCCAGCAGCCAGACAGGGGGCACTGAAGCTTTCTTT	CASSQTGGTEAFF
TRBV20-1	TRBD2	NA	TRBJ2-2	TGCAGTGCTAGTCGCGGGAGTGACACCGGGGAGCTGTTTTTT	CSASRGSDTGELFF
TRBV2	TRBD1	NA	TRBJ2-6	TGTGCCAGCAGGGACAGGACGATCTCTGGGGCCAACGTCCTGACTTTC	CASRDRTISGANVLTF
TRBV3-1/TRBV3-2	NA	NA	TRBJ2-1	TGTGCCAGCAGTCGACAAACCCTACAGGCCCCGTTCTTC	CASSRQTLQAPFF
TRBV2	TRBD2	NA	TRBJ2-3	TGTGCCAGCACTCCGGCTAGCGGGGGCACAGATACGCAGTATTTT	CASTPASGGTDTQYF
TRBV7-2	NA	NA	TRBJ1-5	TGTGCCAGCAGCTTAGCAGGTCTCGGGAGCAATCAGCCCCAGCATTTT	CASSLAGLGSNQPQHF
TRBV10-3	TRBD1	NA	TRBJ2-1	TGTGCCATCAGCAGGACAGGGGGCGTCGGCAATGAGCAGTTCTTC	CAISRTGGVGNEQFF
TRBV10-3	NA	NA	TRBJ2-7	TGTGCCATCAGCGCCACAGTGGTTTACGAGCAGTACTTC	CAISATVVYEQYF
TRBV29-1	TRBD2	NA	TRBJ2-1	TGCAGCGGAGGGACTAGCGGGAACCCGCAGTTCTTC	CSGGTSGNPQFF
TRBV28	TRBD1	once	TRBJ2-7	TGTGCCAGCGAGGAGAACAGGGGGATGGGGCAGTACTTC	CASEENRGMGQYF
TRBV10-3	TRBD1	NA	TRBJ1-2	TGTGCCATCAGTTCACAGCAGGGGGCGCTCGGTGGCTACACCTTC	CAISSQQGALGGYTF
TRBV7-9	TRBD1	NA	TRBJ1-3	TGTGCCAGCAGCCGTTACACCACAGGGGGTGACACCATATATTTT	CASSRYTTGGDTIYF
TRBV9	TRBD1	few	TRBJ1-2	TGTGCCAGCAGCACCTGGGACAGAGCGGGGGATGGCTACACCTTC	CASSTWDRAGDGYTF
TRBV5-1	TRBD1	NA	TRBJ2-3	TGCGCCAGCAGCCCCGGGACAGGGTTGGCAGATACGCAGTATTTT	CASSPGTGLADTQYF
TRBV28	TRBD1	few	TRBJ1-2	TGTGCCAGCAGTTTAGCCGGATTAACAGGGGTCGGCTACACCTTC	CASSLAGLTGVGYTF
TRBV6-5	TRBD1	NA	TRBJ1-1	TGTGCCAGCATTCCAACCGGGACAGGCACGACTGAAGCTTTCTTT	CASIPTGTGTTEAFF
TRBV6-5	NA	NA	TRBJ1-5	TGTGCCAGCAGAAGGACAGAGAATCAGCCCCAGCATTTT	CASRRTENQPQHF
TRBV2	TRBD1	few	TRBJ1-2	TGTGCCAGCAGAAGAGACAGGGGAGGTGGCTACACCTTC	CASRRDRGGGYTF
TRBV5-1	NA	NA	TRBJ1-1	TGCGCCAGCCACAGAGAGTCAAACACTGAAGCTTTCTTT	CASHRESNTEAFF
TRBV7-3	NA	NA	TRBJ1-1	TGTGCCAGCAGCCCTTCAGGCGGGGTAGGGAACACTGAAGCTTTCTTT	CASSPSGGVGNTEAFF
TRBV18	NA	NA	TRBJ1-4	TGTGCCAGCTCCCCCTGGACAGAAACTAATGAAAAACTGTTTTTT	CASSPWTETNEKLFF
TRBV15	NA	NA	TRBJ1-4	TGTGCCACCAGCAGAGCCTCAGGGGAAAAACTGTTTTTT	CATSRASGEKLFF
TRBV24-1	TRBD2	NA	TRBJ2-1	TGTGCCACCAGTGATCCAGCGGGAGGCACCAATGAGCAGTTCTTC	CATSDPAGGTNEQFF
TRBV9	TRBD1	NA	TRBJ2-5	TGTGCCAGCAGAGGACAGGGGGAGACCCAGTACTTC	CASRGQGETQYF
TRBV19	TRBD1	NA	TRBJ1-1	TGTGCCAGTAAGGCGACAGGGCGTTGGGACACTGAAGCTTTCTTT	CASKATGRWDTEAFF
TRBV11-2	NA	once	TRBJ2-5	TGTGCCAGCAGCCCGCCGGGACTTCCTCAATACTTC	CASSPPGLPQYF
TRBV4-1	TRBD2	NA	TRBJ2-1	TGCGCCAGCAGCCAGGCCACTAGCGGTGTCATCCATGAGCAGTTCTTC	CASSQATSGVIHEQFF
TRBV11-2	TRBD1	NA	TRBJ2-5	TGTGCCAGCAGCTCCAGGGGGCAGGGAGAGACCCAGTACTTC	CASSSRGQGETQYF
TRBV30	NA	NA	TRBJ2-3	TGTGCCTGGAGTGTAACGGGTGCCCTCGTCTTT	CAWSVTGALVF